The 17 T cell receptor beta chains in this list originate from one sample, sequenced in a study of OX40 agonist ivuxolimab in advanced cancers. Assay used: immunoSEQ multiplex PCR; TCRdb lists only in-frame clones, some missing. This table has about 69,000 clones, 87% appearing once. This sample comprised CD4+ or CD8+ T cells sorted from blood, obtained in a trial of the OX40 agonist ivuxolimab. The source is an adult with an advanced solid tumor such as melanoma, head and neck, liver or kidney cancer.

This rearrangement joins TRBV10-3 to TRBJ1-4; 8 bases line up with TRBD1. The trim removed 5 bases at V and 0 bases at J, leaving 11 bases unmatched. Per germline, CDR1 ENHRY and CDR2 SYGVKD. This CDR3 comprises 18 residues. The DNA for the CDR3 is TGTGCCATCAGTACCGGGACAGGAGGATCTGCAACTAATGAAAAACTGTTTTTT. It encodes CAISTGTGGSATNEKLFF.

The chain uses TRBV2 and TRBJ1-1; maybe TRBD1 (6 bases). This CDR3 contains 14 residues. Germline CDR1 reads SNHLY; CDR2 reads FYNNEI. Between the trimmed V and J ends, which lost 5 bases and 4 bases, there was a span of 14 bases. The CDR3 DNA is TGTGCCAGCAGTCTTCAGGAGGGGGTCACTGAAGCTTTCTTT. Translated, it gives CASSLQEGVTEAFF.

This clone was recorded once. The gene calls are TRBV6-5 and TRBJ2-5; 7 nucleotides align to TRBD1. The germline gives CDR1 MNHEY, CDR2 SVGAGI. The ends lost 6 bases at V and 5 bases at J; junction bases unmatched: 9. The CDR3 has 14 residues. Here the CDR3 DNA reads TGTGCCAGCAGCTACCCGGGACAGTTGGAGACCCAGTACTTC. It codes for CASSYPGQLETQYF.

V and J are TRBV7-2 and TRBJ2-1; D may match TRBD1 or TRBD2 (6 bases each). V dropped 6 bases and J dropped 9 bases, with 15 bases sitting between them. CDR3 size: 13 residues. Germline CDR1 and CDR2: SGHTA and FQGNSA. CDR3 residues: CASRSGALFEQFF. CDR3 coding DNA: TGTGCCAGCAGATCGGGGGCATTGTTTGAGCAGTTCTTC.

The rearrangement joins TRBV7-2 to TRBJ2-7, with a tentative D call TRBD1 (6 bases). The CDR3 covers 14 residues. Germline V gene data show CDR1 as SGHTA and CDR2 as FQGNSA. V was clipped by 8 bases and J by 4 bases, with 18 bases between them. The CDR3 DNA is TGTGCCAGCCCCCGCCGGGCCAGGGGTTACGAGCAGTACTTC. This encodes CASPRRARGYEQYF.

The J gene is TRBJ1-1, the V gene TRBV7-9, with D maybe TRBD1 (5 bases). The V end was cut by 7 bases, the J end by 3 bases, with 24 bases between. The CDR3 is made up of 17 amino acids. Looked up from germline, CDR1 is SEHNR and CDR2 is FQNEAQ (reference sequence). The CDR3 reads CASIPDTSTGDHTEAFF. The CDR3 coding sequence is TGTGCCAGCATCCCGGATACATCGACGGGGGACCACACTGAAGCTTTCTTT.

The chain recombines TRBV29-1 with TRBJ2-3, with TRBD2 matching over 7 bases. The germline V gene encodes CDR1 SQVTM and CDR2 ANQGSEA. This CDR3 region has 15 residues. V was clipped by 2 bases and J by 4 bases; unmatched bases: 9. In DNA, the CDR3 is TGCAGCGTTGAAATTGGGGGAGGGGCATCAGATACGCAGTATTTT. Amino acid sequence: CSVEIGGGASDTQYF.

This clone was seen a few times. The chain has TRBV30 and TRBJ1-2, with TRBD1 matching over 8 bases. This CDR3 has 15 residues. Germline-derived CDR1 and CDR2 are GTSNPN and SVGIG (reference sequence). The V and J ends lost 5 bases and 4 bases, in that order; junction bases with no gene match: 12. Written as DNA, the CDR3 is TGTGCCTGGGCCGGGACAGGCCCTTTAGGCTATGGCTACACCTTC. It yields the protein CAWAGTGPLGYGYTF.

The J gene is TRBJ1-4, the V gene TRBV6-5, with unresolved D. Germline V gene lookup returns CDR1 MNHEY and CDR2 SVGAGI. This CDR3 is 12 amino acids long. V lost 7 bases and J 5 bases, leaving 8 bases between the germline ends. The chain's CDR3 is CASNRRNEKLFF. The CDR3 nucleotides read TGTGCCAGCAATAGGAGAAATGAAAAACTGTTTTTT.

The chain has TRBV7-9 and TRBJ1-1; D is ambiguous. This CDR3 region has 14 residues. The ends were cut back, 7 bases at V and 4 bases at J, with 16 bases in the middle. From germline, CDR1 is SEHNR and CDR2 FQNEAQ (reference sequence). The CDR3 DNA reads as TGTGCCAGCACCATCTCAAGGGAGGGCACTGAAGCTTTCTTT. Translating gives CASTISREGTEAFF.

This clone has only a few counts. The chain is built from TRBV10-3 and TRBJ1-5; TRBD1 agrees at 7 bases. V shed 3 bases, J shed 7 bases, and the junction held 6 bases outside the gene matches. This CDR3 region has 14 residues. From germline, CDR1 is ENHRY and CDR2 SYGVKD. The CDR3 region is CAISETGDRQPQHF. CDR3 bases: TGTGCCATCAGTGAAACAGGGGATCGACAGCCCCAGCATTTT.

The chain couples TRBV4-2 to TRBJ2-3, with D unclear. Between the trimmed V and J ends, which lost 0 bases and 3 bases, there was a span of 16 bases. Germline values: CDR1 LGHNA, CDR2 YNFKEQ. The CDR3 is made up of 17 amino acids. The CDR3 loop reads CASSQDYAEPGTDTQYF. In DNA, the CDR3 is TGTGCCAGCAGCCAAGACTACGCAGAACCCGGAACAGATACGCAGTATTTT.

The genes are TRBV10-1 and TRBJ2-7; 8 bases are shared with TRBD2. The junction had 3 bases not matched to a gene; V was cut back by 1 base and J by 1 base. This CDR3 has 15 residues. Per germline, CDR1 WNHNN and CDR2 SYGVQD (reference sequence). CDR3 sequence (DNA): TGCGCCAGCAGTGAGTTTGAGCGGGGGTCCTACGAGCAGTACTTC. It encodes CASSEFERGSYEQYF.

The CDR3: CASSLIGNTEAFF. CDR3 in DNA: TGTGCCAGCAGCTTGATCGGGAACACTGAAGCTTTCTTT. The chain links TRBV5-4 to TRBJ1-1, with D unclear. Germline loops: CDR1 SGHNT, CDR2 YYREEE (reference sequence). The V gene lost 1 base and the J gene lost 1 base, with 5 bases spanning the gap. This CDR3 contains 13 residues.

CDR3 amino acids: CAISDRDPYEQYF. The CDR3 region has the DNA TGTGCCATCAGTGACAGGGATCCCTACGAGCAGTACTTC. The rearrangement links TRBV10-3 to TRBJ2-7; tentative D call: TRBD1 (5 bases). Per germline, CDR1 ENHRY and CDR2 SYGVKD. The V gene lost 3 bases and the J gene lost 2 bases, with 8 bases spanning the gap. This CDR3 contains 13 residues.

Notes on this clone: The junction does not match germline at one end; this may be a read error. This CDR3 reads CAGRGQTGRNEKLFF. CDR3 DNA: TGCGCCGGCAGGGGACAGACAGGGCGGAATGAAAAACTGTTTTTT. The rearrangement uses TRBV4-3 and TRBJ1-4, with 7 bases aligning to TRBD1. Germline values: CDR1 LGHNA, CDR2 YSLEER. The CDR3 is 15 amino acids.

The sample holds one count of this clone. This rearrangement joins TRBV6-1 to TRBJ1-1, with a tentative D call TRBD1 (5 bases). Germline CDR1 and CDR2: MNHNS and SASEGT. Between the trimmed V and J ends, which lost 5 bases and 5 bases, there was a span of 15 bases. The CDR3 runs 14 residues. CDR3 nucleotide sequence: TGTGCCAGCAGTAGCCGGGACCCTGGTACTGAAGCTTTCTTT. This gives the protein CASSSRDPGTEAFF.